Reported below is one TCR beta chain. With 0 bases removed from V and 0 bases from J, the gap between germline ends came to 8 bases. The CDR3 is 15 residues long. CDR1 LNHNV and CDR2 YYDKDF come from the germline V gene (reference sequence). The data were taken from a study of CD8+CD57+ T cells in acquired aplastic anemia. The use of genomic DNA as template underpinned the TCR beta VDJ and CDR3 profiling. TCRdb reprocessed the reads via MiXCR and lists one record per CDR3 protein. The table has about 150,000 distinct CDR3 sequences, about 48% seen once. Previously, flow cytometry had revealed CD8+CD57+ cell expansion in the patients chosen for sequencing. Severe acquired aplastic anemia was present in every patient. Patients had undergone no therapy by the time their blood was sampled.

The sequence was obtained from a human donor with aplastic anemia. Sequencing was performed on sorted CD4+, CD8+, or CD8+CD57+ T cells (not recorded which) from PBMCs. The rearrangement joins TRBV15 to TRBJ2-5; tentatively, D is TRBD1 (6 bases). The CDR3 DNA reads as TGTGCCACCAGCAGAGATAGGGGGTACCAAGAGACCCAGTACTTC. Its translation is CATSRDRGYQETQYF.